Presented here are 13 T cell receptor beta chains from one specimen sequenced in a study of CD8+ T cells in alopecia areata. Sequencing used cDNA as its template, made by extracting RNA and reverse transcribing it. Sequenced by immunoSEQ multiplex PCR; TCRdb stores in-frame clones only, minus some. Of roughly 150,000 clones in the sample, around 55% were seen once. The source material was CD8+ T cells sorted from blood, sampled at week 0. The receptors come from a human donor with alopecia areata.

This clone has only one observation. This rearrangement joins TRBV11-2 to TRBJ2-7, with D unresolved. This CDR3 has 12 residues. The ends were cut back, 5 bases at V and 3 bases at J, with 8 bases in the middle. Germline V gene data show CDR1 as SGHAT and CDR2 as FQNNGV. CDR3 nucleotides: TGTGCCAGCAGCCGGGCCGGCTACGAGCAGTACTTC. Translation: CASSRAGYEQYF.

This chain links TRBV7-2 with TRBJ2-3; TRBD2 matches 12 bases. The CDR3 spans 17 residues. The V segment lost 5 bases and the J segment 2 bases; nucleotides outside the gene matches: 8. Germline-derived CDR1 and CDR2 are SGHTA and FQGNSA. The CDR3 sequence: CASSLGTSGHFTDTQYF. In nucleotides, the CDR3 is TGTGCCAGCAGCCTCGGGACTAGCGGGCACTTCACAGATACGCAGTATTTT.

This clone was seen more than once but under ten times. The rearrangement links TRBV30 to TRBJ1-2; no firm D call. Trimming left V 3 bases short and J 3 bases short, with 11 bases between. The CDR3 has 13 amino acids. Per the germline V gene, CDR1 is GTSNPN and CDR2 is SVGIG (reference sequence). CDR3 region: CAWRSAGDYGYTF. The CDR3 DNA is TGTGCCTGGAGGTCGGCAGGTGACTATGGCTACACCTTC.

V and J are TRBV6-6 and TRBJ1-2; TRBD1 is a possible D gene (5 bases). From germline, CDR1 is MNHNY and CDR2 SVGAGI (reference sequence). Trimming pared 6 bases from V and 1 base from J, leaving 12 bases between. This CDR3 region has 14 residues. CDR3 in DNA: TGTGCCAGCAGACCTGACAGCCTTAACTATGGCTACACCTTC. Its protein is CASRPDSLNYGYTF.

This clone was seen more than once but under ten times. The genes are TRBV19 and TRBJ1-6, with a weak D call TRBD1 (5 bases). CDR1 and CDR2 (germline): LNHDA, SQIVND (reference sequence). The V end was cut by 6 bases, the J end by 9 bases, with 9 bases between. The CDR3 is 12 amino acids. The CDR3: CASRTGGSPLHF. The DNA for the CDR3 is TGTGCCAGTAGGACTGGGGGTTCACCCCTCCACTTT.

This clone was counted once. The chain couples TRBV27 to TRBJ2-3; D perhaps matches TRBD1 (5 bases). CDR3 size: 14 residues. V lost 6 bases to trimming and J lost 3 bases, with 13 bases between them. Germline assignment: CDR1 MNHEY and CDR2 SMNVEV (reference sequence). CDR3 sequence: CASRTSGLTDTQYF. The CDR3 DNA reads as TGTGCCAGCAGGACGTCAGGGCTAACAGATACGCAGTATTTT.

The rearrangement links TRBV7-9 to TRBJ1-1; D perhaps matches TRBD1 (5 bases). V dropped 1 base and J dropped 0 bases, with 15 bases sitting between them. Germline CDR1 is SEHNR and CDR2 is FQNEAQ (reference sequence). The CDR3 consists of 17 residues. The CDR3 DNA reads as TGTGCCAGCAGCTTAGATACGGGGCAGGGAGTGAACACTGAAGCTTTCTTT. Its protein product is CASSLDTGQGVNTEAFF.

V usage is TRBV30 and J usage is TRBJ2-7; TRBD1 is a possible D gene (6 bases). The CDR3 has 14 residues. The V gene's germline CDR1 is GTSNPN and CDR2 SVGIG (reference sequence). V was trimmed by 2 bases and J by 2 bases, leaving 13 bases between them. In DNA, the CDR3 is TGTGCCTGGAGTCCAGGGGCGGGTGCCTACGAGCAGTACTTC. It is translated as CAWSPGAGAYEQYF.

About this clone: Other DNA variants within this sample encode the same CDR3. The chain carries TRBV30 and TRBJ2-7, with 10 bases matching TRBD1. The CDR3 consists of 15 residues. V gave up 0 bases and J gave up 0 bases; unmatched junction bases: 2. Germline-derived CDR1 and CDR2 are GTSNPN and SVGIG (reference sequence). CDR3 sequence: CAWSVGTGDSYEQYF. The CDR3 region has the DNA TGTGCCTGGAGTGTAGGGACAGGGGACTCCTACGAGCAGTACTTC.

The J gene is TRBJ2-6, the V gene TRBV27, with unresolved D. Trimming removed 4 bases from V and 0 bases from J, with 10 bases in between. The CDR3 has 16 residues. Germline V CDR1 and CDR2: MNHEY, SMNVEV (reference sequence). The CDR3 DNA sequence: TGTGCCAGCAGTTCCCTCCTAAGCTCTGGGGCCAACGTCCTGACTTTC. Translation gives CASSSLLSSGANVLTF.

This clone was seen more than once but under ten times. The chain joins TRBV29-1 to TRBJ2-6; D is undetermined. The CDR3 loop spans 13 amino acids. CDR1 is SQVTM and CDR2 is ANQGSEA in the germline V gene. With 4 bases removed from V and 0 bases from J, the gap between germline ends came to 4 bases. In nucleotides, the CDR3 is TGCAGCGTTGTTCTCTCTGGGGCCAACGTCCTGACTTTC. This sequence encodes CSVVLSGANVLTF. Filled out from reference TRBV29-1 and TRBJ2-6, the complete variable domain reads SAVISQKPSRDICQRGTSLTIQCQVDSQVTMMFWYRQQPGQSLTLIATANQGSEATYESGFVIDKFPISRPNLTFSTLTVSNMSPEDSSIYLCSVVLSGANVLTFGAGSRLTVL.

This clone was observed a few times. The J gene is TRBJ1-4, the V gene TRBV7-9, with 7 bases aligning to TRBD1. There are 14 residues in the CDR3. Trimming removed 7 bases from V and 6 bases from J; junction bases left unmatched: 8. CDR1 and CDR2 from the germline V gene are SEHNR and FQNEAQ (reference sequence). The CDR3 is CASTRTGHDEKLFF. In DNA, the CDR3 is TGTGCCAGCACCAGGACAGGACACGATGAAAAACTGTTTTTT. The whole variable domain, filled in from reference TRBV7-9 and TRBJ1-4, reads DTGVSQNPRHKITKRGQNVTFRCDPISEHNRLYWYRQTLGQGPEFLTYFQNEAQLEKSRLLSDRFSAERPKGSFSTLEIQRTEQGDSAMYLCASTRTGHDEKLFFGSGTQLSVL.

This clone was picked up one time. The rearrangement uses TRBV7-8 and TRBJ2-1, with D hard to call. CDR1 and CDR2 from the germline V gene are SGHVS and FQNEAQ. The CDR3 runs 17 residues. Deletions cut 2 bases from V and 1 base from J, with 15 bases between. CDR3 residues: CASSLTPNPKSYNEQFF. The CDR3 DNA follows: TGTGCCAGCAGCTTAACCCCTAACCCAAAATCCTACAATGAGCAGTTCTTC.